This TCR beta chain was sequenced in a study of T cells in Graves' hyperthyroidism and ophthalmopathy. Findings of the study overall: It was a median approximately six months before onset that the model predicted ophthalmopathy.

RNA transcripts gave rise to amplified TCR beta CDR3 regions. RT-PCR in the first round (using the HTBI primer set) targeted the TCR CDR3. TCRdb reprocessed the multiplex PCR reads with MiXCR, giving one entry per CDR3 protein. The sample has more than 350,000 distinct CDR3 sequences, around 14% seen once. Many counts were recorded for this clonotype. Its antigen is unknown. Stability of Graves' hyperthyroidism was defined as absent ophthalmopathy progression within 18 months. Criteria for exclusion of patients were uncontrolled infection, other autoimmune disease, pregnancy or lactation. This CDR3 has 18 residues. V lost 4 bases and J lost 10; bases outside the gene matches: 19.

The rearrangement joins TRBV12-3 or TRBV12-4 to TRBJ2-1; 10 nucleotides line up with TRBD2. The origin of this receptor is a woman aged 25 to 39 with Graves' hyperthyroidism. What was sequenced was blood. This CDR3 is CASSYPLSGSSGSNEQFF. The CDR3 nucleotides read TGTGCCAGCAGTTACCCCCTTTCGGGTTCTAGCGGGAGTAACGAGCAGTTCTTC.